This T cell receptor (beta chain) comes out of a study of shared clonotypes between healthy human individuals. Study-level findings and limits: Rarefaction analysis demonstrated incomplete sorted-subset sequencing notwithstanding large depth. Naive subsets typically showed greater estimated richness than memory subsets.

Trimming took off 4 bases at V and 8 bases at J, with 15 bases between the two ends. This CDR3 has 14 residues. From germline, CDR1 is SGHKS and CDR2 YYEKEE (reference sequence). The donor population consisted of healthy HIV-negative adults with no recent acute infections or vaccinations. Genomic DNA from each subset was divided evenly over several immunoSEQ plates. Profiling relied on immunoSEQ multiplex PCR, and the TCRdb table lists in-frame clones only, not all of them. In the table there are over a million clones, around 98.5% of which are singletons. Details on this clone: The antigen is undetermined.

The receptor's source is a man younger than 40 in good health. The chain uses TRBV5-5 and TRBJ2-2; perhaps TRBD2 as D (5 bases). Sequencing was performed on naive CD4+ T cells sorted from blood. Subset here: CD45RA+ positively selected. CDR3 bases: TGTGCCAGCAGCAGAGGACTCGGCGAAGGGGAGCTGTTTTTT. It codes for CASSRGLGEGELFF. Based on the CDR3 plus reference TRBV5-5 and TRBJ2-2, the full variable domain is DAGVTQSPTHLIKTRGQQVTLRCSPISGHKSVSWYQQVLGQGPQFIFQYYEKEERGRGNFPDRFSARQFPNYSSELNVNALLLGDSALYLCASSRGLGEGELFFGEGSRLTVL.